The source of this T cell receptor (beta chain) is a study of vaccination effects on CD4 cells after COVID-19. Overall study: Antigen-specific CD4+ T cells expanded by the ViraFEST assay with viral peptide pools were then sequenced.

After roughly 10 days in culture, the CD4+ T cells were isolated. At days 3 and 7, half of the medium was exchanged for IL-2 medium. Regarding the study as a whole: By a late point after vaccination, infection- and vaccine-induced clones had shrunk markedly through clonal contraction. Within healthy vaccinees, only 1 of 255 vaccine-induced clones displayed cross-reactivity with common cold coronaviruses.

Clones were read by immunoSEQ multiplex PCR, and TCRdb kept only the in-frame ones, dropping some. In the table there are fewer than 35,000 clones, about 73% of which are singletons. As for this clone: Its antigen is unidentified.

The CDR3 is 14 amino acids. V was clipped by 4 bases and J by 0 bases, with 11 bases between them. The V gene's germline CDR1 is SGHRS and CDR2 YFSETQ. This receptor was identified in a human donor who received a COVID-19 vaccine. The material was CD4+ T cells from PBMCs cultured without peptide, obtained before COVID-19 vaccination. The V gene is TRBV5-1, the J gene TRBJ2-7; weak D call: TRBD1 (5 bases). The DNA for the CDR3 is TGCGCCAGCAGCCCGCGACAGAGCTCCTACGAGCAGTACTTC. Amino acid sequence: CASSPRQSSYEQYF.